These 26 T cell receptor beta chains were sequenced from one sample in a study of T-cell memory formation after mild COVID-19. Each CDR3 protein gets one entry after TCRdb re-called the 5' RACE reads with MiXCR. The sample has approximately 410,000 distinct CDR3 sequences; roughly a quarter are singletons. Source material: PBMCs or a T cell subset sorted from them (not recorded which). The receptors shown here come from an adult woman who had mild COVID-19 (a few samples of this study predate the infection). Cell type and time point are not known.

This clonotype was detected a few times. This chain uses TRBV20-1 with TRBJ1-5; D is undetermined. Germline V gene data show CDR1 as DFQATT and CDR2 as SNEGSKA (reference sequence). V lost 0 bases and J lost 10, with 10 bases in between. The CDR3 runs 12 residues. As DNA, the CDR3 is TGCAGTGCTAGAGATGGGCAGAGTCCCCAGCATTTT. This translates into CSARDGQSPQHF.

This clonotype came up a few times. V usage is TRBV5-1 and J usage is TRBJ2-3, with 15 bases lining up with TRBD2. The ends lost 4 bases at V and 5 bases at J; junction bases unmatched: 17. Germline V CDR1 and CDR2: SGHRS, YFSETQ. The CDR3 is made up of 20 amino acids. Here the CDR3 DNA reads TGCGCCAGCAGCCCATCCAGGACTAGCGGGGGGGCCGGGTCCATAGATACGCAGTATTTT. Translating it yields CASSPSRTSGGAGSIDTQYF.

CDR3 in DNA: TGTGCCACCAGCGGGGCACATCCCTCCAGTACCGGGGCTTTCTTT. It yields the protein CATSGAHPSSTGAFF. The chain carries TRBV15 and TRBJ1-1, with D perhaps TRBD1 (5 bases). Looked up from germline, CDR1 is LNHNV and CDR2 is YYDKDF (reference sequence). The CDR3 has 15 residues. V dropped 5 bases and J dropped 11 bases, with 24 bases sitting between them. The complete variable domain, with remaining parts taken from reference TRBV15 and TRBJ1-1, reads DAMVIQNPRYQVTQFGKPVTLSCSQTLNHNVMYWYQQKSSQAPKLLFHYYDKDFNNEADTPDNFQSRRPNTSFCFLDIRSPGLGDTAMYLCATSGAHPSSTGAFFGQGTRLTVV.

The rearrangement links TRBV11-2 to TRBJ2-3; D call uncertain. The CDR3 consists of 15 residues. V dropped 5 bases and J dropped 2 bases, with 14 bases sitting between them. The germline CDR1 and CDR2 sequences are SGHAT and FQNNGV. DNA of the CDR3: TGTGCCAGCAGCCGAGAGTATGAAGTCACAGATACGCAGTATTTT. Translating gives CASSREYEVTDTQYF.

This clonotype was counted only a few times. The chain combines TRBV14 with TRBJ2-5, with D tentatively TRBD2 (6 bases). CDR1 and CDR2 from the germline V gene are SGHDN and FVKESK. This CDR3 has 14 residues. V was shortened by 5 bases and J by 4 bases, with 14 bases between the two germline ends. The CDR3 loop is CASSKLGGLETQYF. CDR3 nucleotide sequence: TGTGCCAGCAGCAAGTTAGGAGGGCTAGAGACCCAGTACTTC.

This clonotype was seen more than once but under ten times. The genes are TRBV10-3 and TRBJ2-3; tentatively, D is TRBD1 or TRBD2 (6 bases each). V was cut by 6 bases and J by 4 bases, with 14 bases left in between. CDR3 size: 14 residues. Germline CDR1 reads ENHRY; CDR2 reads SYGVKD. The CDR3 reads CAISRRGESDTQYF. The CDR3 nucleotides are TGTGCCATCAGCCGGAGGGGGGAGTCAGATACGCAGTATTTT.

This clonotype was recorded a few times. V is TRBV12-3 or TRBV12-4 and J is TRBJ2-1; a possible D gene is TRBD1 (6 bases). The CDR3 contains 13 residues. Trimming cost V 1 base and J 7 bases, with 8 bases left between them. The CDR3 spells CASSLVTGNEQFF. The CDR3 DNA is TGTGCCAGCAGTTTAGTCACAGGGAATGAGCAGTTCTTC.

The V and J genes are TRBV5-1 and TRBJ2-6; D is unclear. The ends were cut back, 2 bases at V and 2 bases at J, with 5 bases in the middle. In germline, CDR1 is SGHRS, CDR2 YFSETQ. This CDR3 is built from 14 residues. CDR3 protein: CASSFSAGANVLTF. The DNA for the CDR3 is TGCGCCAGCAGCTTCTCGGCTGGGGCCAACGTCCTGACTTTC. Full variable domain (missing parts from reference TRBV5-1 and TRBJ2-6): KAGVTQTPRYLIKTRGQQVTLSCSPISGHRSVSWYQQTPGQGLQFLFEYFSETQRNKGNFPGRFSGRQFSNSRSEMNVSTLELGDSALYLCASSFSAGANVLTFGAGSRLTVL.

The J gene is TRBJ2-1, the V gene TRBV14; D remains unclear. V lost 3 bases, J lost 0 bases, and 21 bases lay in between. CDR3 size: 19 residues. The germline V gene has CDR1 SGHDN and CDR2 FVKESK. Written as DNA, the CDR3 is TGTGCCAGCAGCCACGAGGTTAACCAGGCCCTTAGCTCCTACAATGAGCAGTTCTTC. Protein: CASSHEVNQALSSYNEQFF.

The gene calls are TRBV3-1 and TRBJ2-3; weak D call: TRBD2 (7 bases). This CDR3 spans 16 amino acids. Trimming removed 4 bases from V and 1 base from J, with 15 bases in between. Germline V gene sequence: CDR1 LGHDT, CDR2 YNNKEL (reference sequence). In nucleotides, the CDR3 is TGTGCCAGCAGCCCGGAGGCGGGGGCCCGCACAGATACGCAGTATTTT. It yields the protein CASSPEAGARTDTQYF.

The chain employs TRBV2 and TRBJ2-3; tentatively, D is TRBD2 (5 bases). Germline V gene sequence: CDR1 SNHLY, CDR2 FYNNEI. Trimming pared 8 bases from V and 4 bases from J, leaving 13 bases between. The CDR3 sequence is 13 residues long. CDR3 nucleotides: TGTGCCAGCTCGGGCCGGGGTGCAGATACGCAGTATTTT. It encodes CASSGRGADTQYF.

This clonotype has a handful of counts. The chain has TRBV12-3 or TRBV12-4 and TRBJ2-1, with 11 nucleotides matching TRBD2. The CDR3 is 15 amino acids. V shed 6 bases, J shed 6 bases, and the junction held 7 bases outside the gene matches. CDR3 sequence: CASRFSGRALNEQFF. The CDR3 nucleotides are TGTGCCAGCAGATTTAGCGGGAGGGCCCTCAATGAGCAGTTCTTC.

CDR3 DNA: TGTGCCACCAGTGATTCCAGACGCCGCACCGGGGAGCTGTTTTTT. Its protein product is CATSDSRRRTGELFF. This chain links TRBV24-1 with TRBJ2-2; no clear D. Germline V CDR1 and CDR2: KGHDR, SFDVKD. V gave up 2 bases and J gave up 4 bases, with 10 bases separating them. The CDR3 runs to 15 residues.

The rearrangement joins TRBV19 to TRBJ2-3, with TRBD2 matching 7 bases. V lost 4 bases to trimming and J lost 2 bases; unmatched junction nucleotides: 21. Looked up from germline, CDR1 is LNHDA and CDR2 is SQIVND (reference sequence). The CDR3 is made up of 20 amino acids. The CDR3 DNA reads TGTGCCAGTAGTAACCTCCTAGCTTCTCAACGCGGGAGTGTCACAGATACGCAGTATTTT. Its protein is CASSNLLASQRGSVTDTQYF.

This clonotype appeared a few times. The CDR3 bases are TGTGCCAGCAGCGTAGCTAGCGGGGGCAGCACAGATACGCAGTATTTT. The encoded protein is CASSVASGGSTDTQYF. The rearrangement joins TRBV9 to TRBJ2-3, with 10 bases that match TRBD2. The ends lost 0 bases at V and 0 bases at J; junction bases unmatched: 1. The CDR3 covers 16 residues. The germline V gene encodes CDR1 SGDLS and CDR2 YYNGEE. The whole variable domain, remainder taken from reference TRBV9 and TRBJ2-3, is DSGVTQTPKHLITATGQRVTLRCSPRSGDLSVYWYQQSLDQGLQFLIQYYNGEERAKGNILERFSAQQFPDLHSELNLSSLELGDSALYFCASSVASGGSTDTQYFGPGTRLTVL.

This clonotype showed up just a few times. This chain joins TRBV7-6 and TRBJ2-2, with 7 bases fitting TRBD1. The length of the CDR3 is 17 residues. V lost 5 bases to trimming and J lost 1 base; unmatched junction nucleotides: 10. The germline CDR1 and CDR2 sequences are SGHVS and FNYEAQ. Here the CDR3 DNA reads TGTGCCAGCAGCCCTCTCGCCGGGACAGAGAACACCGGGGAGCTGTTTTTT. As protein: CASSPLAGTENTGELFF.

CDR3 sequence reads: CASSPPSLAGETGEQYF. The DNA of the CDR3 is TGTGCCAGCAGTCCCCCTTCCCTAGCGGGAGAGACTGGGGAGCAGTACTTC. The chain combines TRBV12-3 or TRBV12-4 with TRBJ2-7; 10 nucleotides match TRBD2. V shed 5 bases, J shed 7 bases, and the junction held 17 bases outside the gene matches. CDR3 size: 17 residues.

This clonotype was seen a handful of times. The chain recombines TRBV9 with TRBJ1-1, with 11 bases matching TRBD1. Per germline, CDR1 SGDLS and CDR2 YYNGEE. The V segment lost 3 bases and the J segment 4 bases; nucleotides outside the gene matches: 5. The CDR3 is 15 residues long. This CDR3 is CASSADRGPGTEAFF. CDR3 coding DNA: TGTGCCAGCAGCGCGGACAGGGGGCCGGGCACTGAAGCTTTCTTT. Supplemented by reference TRBV9 and TRBJ1-1, the full variable domain reads DSGVTQTPKHLITATGQRVTLRCSPRSGDLSVYWYQQSLDQGLQFLIQYYNGEERAKGNILERFSAQQFPDLHSELNLSSLELGDSALYFCASSADRGPGTEAFFGQGTRLTVV.

The V call is TRBV24-1, the J call TRBJ2-2; 8 bases agree with TRBD2. Germline values: CDR1 KGHDR, CDR2 SFDVKD. The CDR3 has 15 residues. V lost 1 base to trimming and J lost 5 bases; unmatched junction nucleotides: 2. CDR3: CATSDLQRETGELFF. Written as DNA, the CDR3 is TGTGCCACCAGTGATTTACAGCGGGAGACCGGGGAGCTGTTTTTT.

The chain is built from TRBV7-9 and TRBJ2-1; the D gene is possibly TRBD2 (6 bases). The CDR3 runs to 15 residues. V was cut by 3 bases and J by 8 bases, with 17 bases left in between. Germline loops: CDR1 SEHNR, CDR2 FQNEAQ (reference sequence). DNA of the CDR3: TGTGCCAGCAGCTTGGCCGGGACTGCATCGCATGAGCAGTTCTTC. Protein sequence: CASSLAGTASHEQFF.

A few counts support this clonotype. This chain links TRBV12-3 or TRBV12-4 with TRBJ1-1; no clear D. Trimming took off 3 bases at V and 8 bases at J, with 13 bases between the two ends. The CDR3 runs 13 residues. CDR3 nucleotide sequence: TGTGCCAGCAGTTTCTCCGGCAGGTCCGAAGCTTTCTTT. It translates to CASSFSGRSEAFF.

The V and J genes are TRBV7-9 and TRBJ1-1; D is undetermined. V lost 6 bases to trimming and J lost 6 bases, with 14 bases between them. The V gene's germline CDR1 is SEHNR and CDR2 FQNEAQ (reference sequence). The CDR3 extends over 13 amino acids. Here the CDR3 reads CASSLGGSPEAFF. CDR3 DNA: TGTGCCAGCAGTTTGGGCGGTAGCCCTGAAGCTTTCTTT.

The chain links TRBV5-6 to TRBJ2-2; TRBD1 matches at 8 bases. The CDR3 runs to 15 residues. V was pared by 4 bases and J by 5 bases, with 7 bases of the junction left unmatched. Germline CDR1 SGHDT, CDR2 YYEEEE. The CDR3 sequence: CASSLRDRRTGELFF. The CDR3 DNA follows: TGTGCCAGCAGCCTCCGGGACAGGCGTACCGGGGAGCTGTTTTTT.

The rearrangement uses TRBV7-9 and TRBJ2-5; TRBD2 matches at 8 bases. The junction had 11 bases not matched to a gene; V was cut back by 5 bases and J by 3 bases. The germline V gene has CDR1 SEHNR and CDR2 FQNEAQ (reference sequence). The CDR3 covers 16 residues. The CDR3 loop reads CASSHPGGLGKETQYF. For the CDR3, the DNA is TGTGCCAGCAGCCACCCCGGGGGACTAGGAAAAGAGACCCAGTACTTC.

This clonotype was observed a handful of times. This chain connects TRBV6-5 to TRBJ2-7; TRBD2 matches 8 bases. CDR1 MNHEY and CDR2 SVGAGI come from the germline V gene. The CDR3 is 16 residues long. V trimming: 0 bases; J trimming: 4 bases; junction bases outside the gene matches: 8. DNA of the CDR3: TGTGCCAGCAGTTACTCATCCACTAGCGGACGATACGAGCAGTACTTC. Its protein product is CASSYSSTSGRYEQYF.

The chain couples TRBV2 to TRBJ2-1; tentative D call: TRBD2 (6 bases). Per germline, CDR1 SNHLY and CDR2 FYNNEI. V gave up 2 bases and J gave up 9 bases, with 11 bases separating them. The CDR3 length is 13 residues. DNA for the CDR3: TGTGCCAGCAGTGAAAACTGGCGGGGTGAGCAGTTCTTC. Protein product: CASSENWRGEQFF.